The 2 T cell receptor beta chains below come from one sample, sequenced in a study of cytomegalovirus exposure and HLA in healthy donors. PCR involved 60 Vbeta and 13 Jbeta primers. Clones were read by immunoSEQ multiplex PCR, and TCRdb kept only the in-frame ones, dropping some. The sample includes about 89,000 clones, approximately 76% of them seen just once. Sequencing input: PBMCs. All receptors come from a male donor in good health and CMV-seronegative.

The chain joins TRBV28 to TRBJ1-2; tentative D call: TRBD1 (5 bases). Germline V gene lookup returns CDR1 MDHEN and CDR2 SYDVKM. The CDR3 consists of 14 residues. V gave up 3 bases and J gave up 2 bases, with 10 bases separating them. This CDR3 is CASSFQGWNYGYTF. The CDR3, as DNA: TGTGCCAGCAGTTTTCAGGGTTGGAACTATGGCTACACCTTC.

This clone was counted a single time. This chain uses TRBV7-9 with TRBJ1-2, with 8 positions matching TRBD1. Germline V gene data show CDR1 as SEHNR and CDR2 as FQNEAQ (reference sequence). V was pared by 3 bases and J by 3 bases, with 9 bases of the junction left unmatched. CDR3 size: 16 residues. CDR3: CASSFGQGVVYYGYTF. CDR3 DNA sequence: TGTGCCAGCAGCTTCGGACAGGGCGTTGTATACTATGGCTACACCTTC. Full variable domain (outside the CDR3, taken from reference TRBV7-9 and TRBJ1-2): DTGVSQNPRHKITKRGQNVTFRCDPISEHNRLYWYRQTLGQGPEFLTYFQNEAQLEKSRLLSDRFSAERPKGSFSTLEIQRTEQGDSAMYLCASSFGQGVVYYGYTFGSGTRLTVV.